This TCR beta chain was profiled in a study of beta chain features in type 1 diabetes. General study points: For Type 1 diabetes patients, all four CD4+ subsets carried TCRB CDR3s that were moderately but significantly shorter.

Reverse transcription of all isolated RNA meant that expressed TCRB transcripts were sequenced. The method was immunoSEQ multiplex PCR; TCRdb's version includes in-frame clones alone and lacks a portion of them. The repertoire holds 200,000 to 300,000 clones, with around 21% as singletons. Concerning this clone: The antigen is unknown. Additional DNA sequences in this sample encode the identical CDR3.

Germline trimming cut 7 bases from V and 0 bases from J; bases unmatched to any gene: 4. Germline CDR1 is SQVTM and CDR2 is ANQGSEA. The CDR3 is 14 residues long. This rearrangement joins TRBV29-1 to TRBJ2-2, with 8 bases matching TRBD1. The sequencing sample was made of naive CD4+ T cells from blood. The TCR sequence derives from a woman aged 40 to 49 with type 1 diabetes. This CDR3 reads CSASTGANTGELFF. CDR3 nucleotide sequence: TGCAGCGCTTCGACAGGGGCGAACACCGGGGAGCTGTTTTTT.